The clone carrying this TCR beta chain was seen a few times. What it binds is not known. The germline CDR1 and CDR2 sequences are SGHRS and YFSETQ. There are 15 residues in the CDR3. V was pared by 3 bases and J by 3 bases, with 4 bases of the junction left unmatched. The source of the sample is a study of beta chain features in type 1 diabetes. TCRB transcripts that were expressed got sequenced, as all of the isolated RNA had been reverse transcribed. Sequenced by immunoSEQ multiplex PCR; TCRdb stores in-frame clones only, minus some. The sample shows more than 250,000 clones, roughly 20% of them seen only once. Notes on the study in general: TCRB CDR3 length was moderately but significantly reduced in all four CD4+ subsets of Type 1 diabetes patients.

Central memory, naive, regulatory and stem cell-like memory CD4+ cells were sorted by CD45RO/CCR7/CD25/CD127/CD95/CD27. The specimen was naive CD4+ T cells from blood. The TCR was taken from a middle-aged woman with type 1 diabetes. V usage is TRBV5-1 and J usage is TRBJ2-3; 10 nucleotides agree with TRBD1. The CDR3 here is CASSWGQGKTDTQYF. The DNA of the CDR3 is TGCGCCAGCAGCTGGGGACAGGGGAAGACAGATACGCAGTATTTT.